The 19 T cell receptor beta chains listed next were all sequenced from one sample in a study of control samples from healthy donors and cancer patients. Libraries were prepared by immunoSEQ multiplex PCR; TCRdb keeps only in-frame clonotypes and omits some of them. This sample has around 74,000 clones, with around 92% found just once. Sequenced sample: blood. The receptor source for this set is a woman aged 55-69 years in good health.

V usage is TRBV5-1 and J usage is TRBJ2-5; the D is unclear. Trimming pared 2 bases from V and 1 base from J, leaving 9 bases between. The CDR3 loop spans 14 amino acids. Per germline, CDR1 SGHRS and CDR2 YFSETQ. The CDR3 sequence is CASSFGVFQETQYF. The CDR3 DNA reads as TGCGCCAGCAGCTTTGGTGTTTTCCAAGAGACCCAGTACTTC.

The rearrangement joins TRBV11-3 to TRBJ2-1; 7 bases align to TRBD2. CDR3 length: 15 amino acids. Germline assignment: CDR1 SGHNT and CDR2 YENEEA. Trimming removed 2 bases from V and 5 bases from J; junction bases left unmatched: 6. Written as DNA, the CDR3 is TGTGCCAGCAGCTTAACCGGGGGGACCAACAATGAGCAGTTCTTC. Protein sequence: CASSLTGGTNNEQFF.

This clone has just one count. The chain carries TRBV5-4 and TRBJ2-1, with 12 bases that match TRBD2. This CDR3 has 16 residues. CDR1 is SGHNT, CDR2 YYREEE, per germline (reference sequence). After removal of 0 bases from V and 3 bases from J, the junction contained 1 base not matched to a gene. The CDR3 bases are TGTGCCAGCAGCTTGGGGGGACTAGCGGGCTACAATGAGCAGTTCTTC. Its protein product is CASSLGGLAGYNEQFF.

The rearrangement joins TRBV27 to TRBJ2-1, with 9 positions matching TRBD2. The ends lost 4 bases at V and 9 bases at J; junction bases unmatched: 4. CDR1 is MNHEY, CDR2 SMNVEV, per germline (reference sequence). The CDR3 is 13 amino acids. CDR3 DNA: TGTGCCAGCAGTTCCGGGACTAGCTTTGAGCAGTTCTTC. Encoded protein: CASSSGTSFEQFF.

This clone has a single count. This chain joins TRBV11-2 and TRBJ2-3; 8 nucleotides line up with TRBD2. CDR3 length: 17 residues. J was trimmed by 0 bases and V by 2 bases; bases with no gene match: 7. The germline CDR1 and CDR2 sequences are SGHAT and FQNNGV. CDR3 nucleotide sequence: TGTGCCAGCAGCTTACGGGGGGGCCCTCCTAGCACAGATACGCAGTATTTT. Protein sequence: CASSLRGGPPSTDTQYF. The whole variable domain, remainder taken from reference TRBV11-2 and TRBJ2-3, is EAGVAQSPRYKIIEKRQSVAFWCNPISGHATLYWYQQILGQGPKLLIQFQNNGVVDDSQLPKDRFSAERLKGVDSTLKIQPAKLEDSAVYLCASSLRGGPPSTDTQYFGPGTRLTVL.

The chain uses TRBV7-8 and TRBJ1-5; 7 positions agree with TRBD1. CDR1 SGHVS and CDR2 FQNEAQ come from the germline V gene. This CDR3 region has 16 residues. V shed 3 bases, J shed 6 bases, and the junction held 11 bases outside the gene matches. Here the CDR3 reads CASSLGNRGRAQPQHF. The CDR3 coding sequence is TGTGCCAGCAGCTTGGGTAACAGGGGAAGGGCTCAGCCCCAGCATTTT. Variable domain in full (rest from reference TRBV7-8 and TRBJ1-5): GAGVSQSPRYKVAKRGQDVALRCDPISGHVSLFWYQQALGQGPEFLTYFQNEAQLDKSGLPSDRFFAERPEGSVSTLKIQRTQQEDSAVYLCASSLGNRGRAQPQHFGDGTRLSIL.

The CDR3 coding sequence is TGTGCCTGGAACCCCGAGTGGGGACTAAGCTCCAAAGAGACCCAGTACTTC. It translates to CAWNPEWGLSSKETQYF. The J gene is TRBJ2-5, the V gene TRBV30; 7 bases agree with TRBD2. V lost 4 bases, J lost 3 bases, and 17 bases stayed unmatched. The CDR3 loop spans 17 amino acids. CDR1 and CDR2 (germline): GTSNPN, SVGIG (reference sequence).

This sequence joins TRBV6-5 and TRBJ2-7, with 7 nucleotides matching TRBD2. The V segment lost 0 bases and the J segment 1 base; nucleotides outside the gene matches: 3. In germline, CDR1 is MNHEY, CDR2 SVGAGI. This CDR3 contains 15 residues. In DNA, the CDR3 is TGTGCCAGCAGTTACTCCGGGAGGTGGTCCTACGAGCAGTACTTC. It yields the protein CASSYSGRWSYEQYF.

The V and J genes are TRBV5-1 and TRBJ2-7, with 11 nucleotides matching TRBD2. Germline values: CDR1 SGHRS, CDR2 YFSETQ. The CDR3 is 15 amino acids. With V trimmed by 4 bases and J by 6 bases, 9 bases remained unmatched. The CDR3 loop is CASSRLVAGGREQYF. The CDR3 DNA follows: TGCGCCAGCAGCAGACTTGTAGCGGGAGGGCGCGAGCAGTACTTC.

J is TRBJ2-5 and V is TRBV15, with 10 bases identical to TRBD2. This CDR3 contains 15 residues. Germline V gives CDR1 LNHNV, CDR2 YYDKDF (reference sequence). V lost 1 base to trimming and J lost 5 bases; unmatched junction nucleotides: 4. The CDR3 sequence is CATSRGLAGDETQYF. In DNA, the CDR3 is TGTGCCACCAGCAGAGGCCTAGCGGGAGATGAGACCCAGTACTTC.

The chain combines TRBV11-3 with TRBJ2-2; TRBD2 matches 8 bases. CDR3 size: 16 residues. J lost 4 bases, V lost 0 bases, and 4 bases had no gene match. Germline CDR1 SGHNT, CDR2 YENEEA. CDR3 sequence (DNA): TGTGCCAGCAGCTTAGATCATGGGACTAGCACCGGGGAGCTGTTTTTT. Translated: CASSLDHGTSTGELFF.

This clone was counted a few times. The CDR3 region is CASSVGTGLDTEAFF. The CDR3 DNA reads TGTGCCAGCAGCGTTGGAACAGGGTTGGACACTGAAGCTTTCTTT. The rearrangement uses TRBV9 and TRBJ1-1; D is possibly TRBD1 (6 bases). The CDR3 totals 15 residues. CDR1 is SGDLS, CDR2 YYNGEE, per germline. Between the trimmed V and J ends, which lost 2 bases and 3 bases, there was a span of 14 bases.

The chain is built from TRBV19 and TRBJ1-4, with 10 bases lining up with TRBD1. Looked up from germline, CDR1 is LNHDA and CDR2 is SQIVND (reference sequence). The V gene end was trimmed by 5 bases and the J gene end by 8 bases; junction bases not matched to a gene: 8. This CDR3 contains 15 residues. The CDR3 here is CASSPETGGGEKLFF. The CDR3 nucleotides are TGTGCCAGTAGTCCCGAGACAGGGGGCGGCGAAAAACTGTTTTTT.

The V call is TRBV6-4, the J call TRBJ2-4; the D gene is possibly TRBD1 (5 bases). The CDR3 extends over 16 amino acids. Trimming removed 2 bases at V and 6 bases at J, with 17 bases between. Germline V CDR1 and CDR2: MRHNA, SNTAGT. The CDR3 reads CASSDPPQDRRNIQYF. CDR3 coding DNA: TGTGCCAGCAGTGACCCTCCACAGGATCGGAGAAACATTCAGTACTTC.

J is TRBJ1-6 and V is TRBV19, with TRBD1 matching 7 bases. Germline CDR1 is LNHDA and CDR2 is SQIVND (reference sequence). V dropped 6 bases and J dropped 5; count of bases not matched to a gene: 1. This CDR3 comprises 13 residues. CDR3 in amino acids: CASRGTDNSPLHF. CDR3 in DNA: TGTGCCAGTAGAGGGACAGATAATTCACCCCTCCACTTT.

V and J are TRBV5-1 and TRBJ2-7; 7 nucleotides line up with TRBD1. From germline, CDR1 is SGHRS and CDR2 YFSETQ. The CDR3 consists of 15 residues. J lost 4 bases, V lost 4 bases, and 11 bases had no gene match. CDR3 sequence reads: CASSPIQSTGYEQYF. The CDR3, as DNA: TGCGCCAGCAGCCCAATCCAGTCGACAGGGTACGAGCAGTACTTC.

The rearrangement links TRBV4-3 to TRBJ2-7; D unclear. Germline CDR1 and CDR2: LGHNA and YSLEER. The germline V and J ends were trimmed by 1 base and 0 bases, with 7 bases remaining between them. The CDR3 covers 14 residues. In nucleotides, the CDR3 is TGCGCCAGCAGCCAAGGTCTCGACTCCTACGAGCAGTACTTC. It codes for CASSQGLDSYEQYF.

This chain joins TRBV19 and TRBJ1-3; D gene uncertain. Germline CDR1 reads LNHDA; CDR2 reads SQIVND (reference sequence). The germline V and J ends were trimmed by 7 bases and 0 bases, with 13 bases remaining between them. The CDR3 consists of 15 residues. CDR3 DNA sequence: TGTGCCAGTACTATGCGTCTGGACTCTGGAAACACCATATATTTT. This codes for CASTMRLDSGNTIYF. Based on the CDR3 plus reference TRBV19 and TRBJ1-3, the full variable domain is DGGITQSPKYLFRKEGQNVTLSCEQNLNHDAMYWYRQDPGQGLRLIYYSQIVNDFQKGDIAEGYSVSREKKESFPLTVTSAQKNPTAFYLCASTMRLDSGNTIYFGEGSWLTVV.

The rearrangement joins TRBV10-3 to TRBJ1-2, with D uncertain. Trimming stripped 4 bases from V and 0 bases from J, with 15 bases between. CDR3 length equals 16 residues. The V gene's germline CDR1 is ENHRY and CDR2 SYGVKD. CDR3 amino acids: CAISATTAEANYGYTF. The CDR3 nucleotides read TGTGCCATCAGTGCCACCACAGCTGAAGCTAACTATGGCTACACCTTC.